This T cell receptor (beta chain) was sequenced in a study of technical replicates of blood from a few donors. TCRdb's copy holds only in-frame clones and misses some; the assay was immunoSEQ multiplex PCR. In the table there are about 68,000 clones, about 97% of which are singletons. The sequence came from a human donor in good health. Source material: T cells isolated from PBMCs.

The CDR3 DNA reads as TGTGCCAGCAGCTTTTTTCCTATGAACACTGAAGCTTTCTTT. Its translation: CASSFFPMNTEAFF. The V call is TRBV5-6, the J call TRBJ1-1; no firm D call. The germline V gene has CDR1 SGHDT and CDR2 YYEEEE. The CDR3 runs to 14 residues. V dropped 2 bases and J dropped 0 bases, with 8 bases sitting between them.